Sequencing of this TCR beta chain was carried out in a study of blood T cell repertoires in COVID-19. Overall study context: Italy, Spain and the United States were the sources of the convalescent and acute COVID-19 samples. T cells, B-cell-depleted T cells, or PBMCs supplied cDNA or gDNA.

Individuals aged 18 to 89 years were recruited from about two dozen US areas. This CDR3 contains 19 residues. CDR1 is SGHRS and CDR2 is YFSETQ in the germline V gene. J was trimmed by 0 bases and V by 0 bases; bases with no gene match: 10. This table comes from immunoSEQ multiplex PCR, and its TCRdb copy is limited to in-frame clones, with some not included. This sample yields under 150,000 clones, of which about three quarters are seen a single time; roughly 2.9% belongs to the top ten. The TCR sequence derives from a woman in her fifties or sixties who had recovered from COVID-19. This chain joins TRBV5-1 and TRBJ1-3; 9 bases map to TRBD1. The specimen was PBMCs or T cells enriched from blood (not recorded which). CDR3 amino acids: CASSLVGTGYSSSGNTIYF. The CDR3 DNA is TGCGCCAGCAGCTTGGTGGGGACAGGGTACTCGAGCTCTGGAAACACCATATATTTT.